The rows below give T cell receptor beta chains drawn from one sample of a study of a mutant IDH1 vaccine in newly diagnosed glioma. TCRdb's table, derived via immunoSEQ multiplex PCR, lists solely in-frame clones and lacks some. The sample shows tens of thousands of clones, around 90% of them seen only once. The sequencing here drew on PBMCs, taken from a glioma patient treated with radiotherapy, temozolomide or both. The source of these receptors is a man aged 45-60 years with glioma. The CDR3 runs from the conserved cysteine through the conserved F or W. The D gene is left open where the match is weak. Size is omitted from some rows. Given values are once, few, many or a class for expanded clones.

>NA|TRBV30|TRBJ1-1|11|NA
TGTGCCCGCAGGAGGAACACTGAAGCTTTCTTT
CARRRNTEAFF
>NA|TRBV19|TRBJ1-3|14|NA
TGTGCCAGTAGCGGCCATATGATGCCGGCCACCATATATTTT
CASSGHMMPATIYF
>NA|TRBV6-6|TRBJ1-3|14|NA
TGTGCCACCAGGACAGTGAGCTCTGGAAACACCATATATTTT
CATRTVSSGNTIYF
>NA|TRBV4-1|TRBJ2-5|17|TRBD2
TGCGCCAGCAGCTCCAAAGATGGGACTAGCGGACAAGAGACCCAGTACTTC
CASSSKDGTSGQETQYF
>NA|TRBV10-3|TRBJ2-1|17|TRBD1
TGTGCCATCACCGCGAACGGACAGGGAATATCCTACAATGAGCAGTTCTTC
CAITANGQGISYNEQFF
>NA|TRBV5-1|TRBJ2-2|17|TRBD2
TGCGCCAGCAGCTTCGGACCCGGGGGGTCGGGCACCGGGGAGCTGTTTTTT
CASSFGPGGSGTGELFF
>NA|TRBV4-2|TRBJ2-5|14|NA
TGTGCCAGCAGCCGGGACTTACAGCAAGAGACCCAGTACTTC
CASSRDLQQETQYF
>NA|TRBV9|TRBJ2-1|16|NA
TGTGCCAGCAGCGTAGCGGGGGACCAATGGGGGAATGAGCAGTTCTTC
CASSVAGDQWGNEQFF
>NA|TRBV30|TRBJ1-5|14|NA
TGTGCCTGGAGTGTACACGGAAGCAATCAGCCCCAGCATTTT
CAWSVHGSNQPQHF
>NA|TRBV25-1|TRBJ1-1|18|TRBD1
TGTGCCAGCAGCCCCCCAACAGGGACAGGGTCGCTGGGCACTGAAGCTTTCTTT
CASSPPTGTGSLGTEAFF
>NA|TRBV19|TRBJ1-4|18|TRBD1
TGTGCCAGTAGTATCCGGGGACAGGGAGAAGTAACTAATGAAAAACTGTTTTTT
CASSIRGQGEVTNEKLFF
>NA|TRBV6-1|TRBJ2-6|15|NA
TGTGCCAGCAGTGATGCCAGCTCTGGGGCCAACGTCCTGACTTTC
CASSDASSGANVLTF
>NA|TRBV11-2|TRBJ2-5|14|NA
TGTGCCAGCAACCATGCTGGGGGGCAAGAGACCCAGTACTTC
CASNHAGGQETQYF
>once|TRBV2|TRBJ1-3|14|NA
TGTGCCAGCAGTGAAGGCCGGGCTGGAAACACCATATATTTT
CASSEGRAGNTIYF
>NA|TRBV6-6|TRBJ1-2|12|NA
TGTGCCATCCCCAACGGCTACTATGGCTACACCTTC
CAIPNGYYGYTF
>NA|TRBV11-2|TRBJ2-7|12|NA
TGTGCCAGCAGCCCCGGGGCACGCGAGCAGTACTTC
CASSPGAREQYF
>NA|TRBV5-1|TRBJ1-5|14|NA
TGCGCCAGCAGGATGGAGGCAGGTTCTCAGCCCCAGCATTTT
CASRMEAGSQPQHF
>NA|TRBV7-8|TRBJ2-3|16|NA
TGTGCCAGCACCCCCCTGCGGGACACCGACACAGATACGCAGTATTTT
CASTPLRDTDTDTQYF
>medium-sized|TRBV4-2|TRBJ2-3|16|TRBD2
TGTGCCAGCAGCCAAGAAATAGCGGGGGGCACAGATACGCAGTATTTT
CASSQEIAGGTDTQYF
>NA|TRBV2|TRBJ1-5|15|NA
TGTGCCAGCAGGGGTGGATTGGAAAGCAATCAGCCCCAGCATTTT
CASRGGLESNQPQHF
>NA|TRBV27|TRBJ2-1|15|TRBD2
TGTGCCAGCAGGGGGGGGTTGAGAGCATACAATGAGCAGTTCTTC
CASRGGLRAYNEQFF
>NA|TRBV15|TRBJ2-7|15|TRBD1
TGTGCCACCAGCATGGACAGGACGGGGTCCTACGAGCAGTACTTC
CATSMDRTGSYEQYF
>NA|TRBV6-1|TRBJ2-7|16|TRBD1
TGTGCCAGCAGTGAACTCAGGGGGTCATCCTCCTACGAGCAGTACTTC
CASSELRGSSSYEQYF
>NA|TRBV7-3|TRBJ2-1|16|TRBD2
TGTGCCAGCAGCCGGGGACTAGATAGCTCCTACAATGAGCAGTTCTTC
CASSRGLDSSYNEQFF
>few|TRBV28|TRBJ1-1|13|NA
TGTGCCAGCAGTTTGTTCAACCAGGGGAATGCTTTCTTT
CASSLFNQGNAFF
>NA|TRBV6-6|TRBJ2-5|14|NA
TGTGCCAGCAGTTACTCAGGACAGTTGGAGACCCAGTACTTC
CASSYSGQLETQYF
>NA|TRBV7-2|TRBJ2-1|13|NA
TGTGCCAGCAGCTTAGTCCAGTACAATGAGCAGTTCTTC
CASSLVQYNEQFF
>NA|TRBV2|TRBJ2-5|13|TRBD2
TGTGCCAGCAGGCTAGCGGTGGGGGAGACCCAGTACTTC
CASRLAVGETQYF
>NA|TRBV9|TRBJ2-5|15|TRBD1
TGTGCCAGCAGCGAGGTCGGACAGGGACCCGAGACCCAGTACTTC
CASSEVGQGPETQYF
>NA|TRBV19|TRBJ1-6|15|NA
TGTGCCAGTAGTATGACAGAAAAGAATAATTCACCCCTCCACTTT
CASSMTEKNNSPLHF
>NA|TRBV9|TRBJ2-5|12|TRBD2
TGTGCCAGCAGCCCGGGGGGGGAGACCCAGTACTTC
CASSPGGETQYF
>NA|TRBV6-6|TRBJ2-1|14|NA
TGTGCCAGCATAAGGGGAGTGATGCTCGGTGAGCAGTTCTTC
CASIRGVMLGEQFF
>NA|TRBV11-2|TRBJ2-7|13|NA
TGTGCCAGCAGCTTAGGCGTCTCCTACGAGCAGTACTTC
CASSLGVSYEQYF
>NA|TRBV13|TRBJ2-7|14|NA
TGTGCCAGCAGCTTAGGGGCAGGGGGGTACGAGCAGTACTTC
CASSLGAGGYEQYF
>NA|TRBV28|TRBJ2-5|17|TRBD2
TGTGCCAGCAGCCACCGCCCGGCGGGAGCGAGGAAAGAGACCCAGTACTTC
CASSHRPAGARKETQYF
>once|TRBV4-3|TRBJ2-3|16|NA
TGCGCCAGCAGCCAAGAGACCCGCCGGGGGATGAATACGCAGTATTTT
CASSQETRRGMNTQYF
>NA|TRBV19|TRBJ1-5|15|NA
TGTGCCAGTAGCCCCCCCGGCCGACCGAATCAGCCCCAGCATTTT
CASSPPGRPNQPQHF
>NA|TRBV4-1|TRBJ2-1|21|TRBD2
TGCGCCAGCAGCCAAGAGGGGGGGAGACTAGCGGGAAGGGCCGCTTTCTGGGAGCAGTTCTTC
CASSQEGGRLAGRAAFWEQFF
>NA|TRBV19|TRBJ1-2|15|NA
TGTGCCAGTATGGCCTCGGGGGGCCTTAACTATGGCTACACCTTC
CASMASGGLNYGYTF
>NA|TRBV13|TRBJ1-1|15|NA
TGTGCCAGCAGCTTAGTTGGGGGATTCGACACTGAAGCTTTCTTT
CASSLVGGFDTEAFF
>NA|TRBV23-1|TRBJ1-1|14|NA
TGCGCCAGCAGTCAGGGGAGCATGAACACTGAAGCTTTCTTT
CASSQGSMNTEAFF
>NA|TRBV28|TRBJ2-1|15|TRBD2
TGTGCCAGCAGTTTACTTAGCGGGGGGGGCAATGAGCAGTTCTTC
CASSLLSGGGNEQFF
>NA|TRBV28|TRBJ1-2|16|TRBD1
TGTGCCAGCAGCCAGAGCCGGACAGGGGGGAACTATGGCTACACCTTC
CASSQSRTGGNYGYTF
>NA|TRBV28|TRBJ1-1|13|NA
TGTGCCAGCAGGCTATCTTGGGGCACTGAAGCTTTCTTT
CASRLSWGTEAFF
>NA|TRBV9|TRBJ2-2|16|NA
TGTGCCAGCAGCGAAAATAGCGGCTTTAACACCGGGGAGCTGTTTTTT
CASSENSGFNTGELFF
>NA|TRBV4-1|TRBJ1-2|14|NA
TGCGCCAGCAGCCGAGGGGAGGGTAACTATGGCTACACCTTC
CASSRGEGNYGYTF
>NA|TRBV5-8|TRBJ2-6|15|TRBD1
TGTGCCAGCAGCTCGGGACAGGTTTATGCCAACGTCCTGACTTTC
CASSSGQVYANVLTF
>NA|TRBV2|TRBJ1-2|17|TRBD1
TGTGCCAGCAGGTCCGGGACAGGGTTCAACTCCTTCTATGGCTACACCTTC
CASRSGTGFNSFYGYTF
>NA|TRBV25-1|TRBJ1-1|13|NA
TGTGCCAGCAGTGAATATAAGGACACTGAAGCTTTCTTT
CASSEYKDTEAFF
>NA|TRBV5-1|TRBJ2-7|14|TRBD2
TGCGCCAGCAGCCCGACTAGCGGGACCTACGAGCAGTACTTC
CASSPTSGTYEQYF
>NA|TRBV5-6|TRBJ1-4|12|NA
TGTGCCAGCAGCTTGAGTAATGAAAAACTGTTTTTT
CASSLSNEKLFF
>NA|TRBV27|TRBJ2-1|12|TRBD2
TGTGCCAGCAGTTTGAGCGGGAGTGAGCAGTTCTTC
CASSLSGSEQFF
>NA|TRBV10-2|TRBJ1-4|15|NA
TGCGCCAGCAGTGAGCCACGGACAGTTAATGAAAAACTGTTTTTT
CASSEPRTVNEKLFF